These 25 T cell receptor beta chains were sequenced from one sample in a study of blood T cell repertoires in COVID-19 (dated by TCRdb to the early 2020s). The library was made by the immunoSEQ multiplex PCR assay. TCRdb provides this immuneACCESS table in a form limited to in-frame rearrangements. Some clones are lacking; in checked studies, under half of them reflect an unresolved V gene, and why the rest are absent is not known. The table for this sample lists roughly 200,000 clones; 88% of them were counted only once. Roughly 2.7% of the sample is in the top ten clones. Sequencing input: PBMCs or T cells enriched from blood (not recorded which). The receptors were sampled from a woman aged 25 to 45 who had recovered from COVID-19.

This chain connects TRBV19 to TRBJ2-7, with 11 bases identical to TRBD1. V gave up 10 bases and J gave up 3 bases; unmatched junction bases: 2. The CDR3 spans 12 residues. The V gene's germline CDR1 is LNHDA and CDR2 SQIVND (reference sequence). The CDR3 coding sequence is TGTGCCACCGGGACAGGGGGCTACGAGCAGTACTTC. Translating gives CATGTGGYEQYF.

The chain links TRBV27 to TRBJ1-1; TRBD1 agrees at 7 bases. V dropped 1 base and J dropped 4; count of bases not matched to a gene: 6. The V gene's germline CDR1 is MNHEY and CDR2 SMNVEV (reference sequence). CDR3 length equals 15 residues. DNA of the CDR3: TGTGCCAGCAGTTTATTTGGGGCAGGGGGCACTGAAGCTTTCTTT. Residues: CASSLFGAGGTEAFF.

This sequence joins TRBV11-2 and TRBJ2-7; the match to TRBD2 covers 7 bases. Trimming cost V 5 bases and J 3 bases; bases outside gene matches: 13. Germline-derived CDR1 and CDR2 are SGHAT and FQNNGV. This CDR3 is built from 16 residues. CDR3 DNA sequence: TGTGCCAGCAGCGACCTCCTAGCGGCCGATTTCTACGAGCAGTACTTC. Translation gives CASSDLLAADFYEQYF.

The V and J genes are TRBV18 and TRBJ1-3, with D maybe TRBD1 (5 bases). The V gene lost 3 bases and the J gene lost 0 bases, with 21 bases spanning the gap. CDR3 length: 19 amino acids. Per the germline V gene, CDR1 is KGHSH and CDR2 is LQKENI. CDR3 loop: CASSPGGIRLTGSGNTIYF. CDR3 bases: TGTGCCAGCTCACCGGGGGGAATCAGGCTGACGGGCTCTGGAAACACCATATATTTT. Complete variable domain (other parts from reference TRBV18 and TRBJ1-3): NAGVMQNPRHLVRRRGQEARLRCSPMKGHSHVYWYRQLPEEGLKFMVYLQKENIIDESGMPKERFSAEFPKEGPSILRIQQVVRGDSAAYFCASSPGGIRLTGSGNTIYFGEGSWLTVV.

This clone turned up a few times. The chain couples TRBV19 to TRBJ2-2; no firm D call. Germline CDR1 reads LNHDA; CDR2 reads SQIVND (reference sequence). Trimming cost V 6 bases and J 1 base, with 9 bases left between them. This CDR3 has 14 amino acids. The CDR3 spells CASSLTRNTGELFF. DNA of the CDR3: TGTGCCAGTAGCCTAACGAGGAACACCGGGGAGCTGTTTTTT.

The chain recombines TRBV19 with TRBJ2-1, with 8 positions matching TRBD2. The CDR3 length is 14 residues. J lost 5 bases, V lost 2 bases, and 2 bases had no gene match. CDR1 is LNHDA and CDR2 is SQIVND in the germline V gene (reference sequence). The CDR3 nucleotides read TGTGCCAGTAGTATATGGCGGGGGGACAATGAGCAGTTCTTC. Amino acid sequence: CASSIWRGDNEQFF.

V and J are TRBV29-1 and TRBJ1-2; 8 bases line up with TRBD1. This CDR3 region has 11 residues. V trimming: 4 bases; J trimming: 5 bases; junction bases outside the gene matches: 0. Germline CDR1 and CDR2: SQVTM and ANQGSEA. CDR3 bases: TGCAGCGTTGGGACAGGGTATGGCTACACCTTC. Translation: CSVGTGYGYTF.

The rearrangement links TRBV5-1 to TRBJ2-6; tentatively, D is TRBD2 (5 bases). CDR3 size: 16 residues. The germline CDR1 and CDR2 sequences are SGHRS and YFSETQ. Trimming stripped 1 base from V and 4 bases from J, with 12 bases between. The CDR3 protein is CASSLSPGMGANVLTF. CDR3 coding DNA: TGCGCCAGCAGCTTGAGTCCGGGGATGGGGGCCAACGTCCTGACTTTC. The whole variable domain, remainder taken from reference TRBV5-1 and TRBJ2-6, is KAGVTQTPRYLIKTRGQQVTLSCSPISGHRSVSWYQQTPGQGLQFLFEYFSETQRNKGNFPGRFSGRQFSNSRSEMNVSTLELGDSALYLCASSLSPGMGANVLTFGAGSRLTVL.

This clone was recorded once. This chain joins TRBV7-3 and TRBJ2-1, with a possible D match to TRBD2 (7 bases). Germline V lookup: CDR1 SGHTA, CDR2 FQGTGA. V lost 2 bases and J 4 bases, leaving 12 bases between the germline ends. This CDR3 has 15 amino acids. CDR3 sequence: CASSLLGGEYNEQFF. The DNA of the CDR3 is TGTGCCAGCAGCTTACTAGGGGGGGAGTACAATGAGCAGTTCTTC.

The chain employs TRBV9 and TRBJ2-3, with D perhaps matching TRBD2 (6 bases). The CDR3 runs to 16 residues. Germline-derived CDR1 and CDR2 are SGDLS and YYNGEE. V dropped 0 bases and J dropped 1 base, with 12 bases sitting between them. CDR3 region: CASSVEDGGGTDTQYF. As DNA, the CDR3 is TGTGCCAGCAGCGTAGAAGATGGCGGGGGCACAGATACGCAGTATTTT.

This clone has more than one count but fewer than ten. The V and J genes are TRBV4-3 and TRBJ1-1; no clear D. The CDR3 consists of 17 residues. From germline, CDR1 is LGHNA and CDR2 YSLEER. V was clipped by 1 base and J by 1 base, with 16 bases between them. This CDR3 is CASSQAPLITPNTEAFF. The CDR3 DNA follows: TGCGCCAGCAGCCAAGCCCCCTTGATTACTCCGAACACTGAAGCTTTCTTT.

The V and J genes are TRBV4-3 and TRBJ1-2; no clear D. Deletions cut 0 bases from V and 8 bases from J, with 13 bases between. The CDR3 runs to 14 residues. Germline CDR1 reads LGHNA; CDR2 reads YSLEER. CDR3 nucleotides: TGCGCCAGCAGCCAAGATTTGCTTACGGGGGGCTACACCTTC. This encodes CASSQDLLTGGYTF.

The J gene is TRBJ2-7, the V gene TRBV5-1, with D tentatively TRBD1 (6 bases). Germline CDR1 SGHRS, CDR2 YFSETQ. This CDR3 comprises 14 residues. The V gene lost 4 bases and the J gene lost 1 base, with 12 bases spanning the gap. Written as DNA, the CDR3 is TGCGCCAGCAGCCCCCGGGACATATCCTACGAGCAGTACTTC. Encoded protein: CASSPRDISYEQYF.

The V gene is TRBV4-3, the J gene TRBJ2-1; possibly TRBD1 for D (6 bases). The CDR3 is made up of 16 amino acids. The V gene's germline CDR1 is LGHNA and CDR2 YSLEER. Trimming took 2 bases from V and 2 from J, leaving 13 bases between them. The DNA of the CDR3 is TGCGCCAGCAGCCAACTGGCAGGGGCGACCTACAATGAGCAGTTCTTC. Protein sequence: CASSQLAGATYNEQFF.

V usage is TRBV4-3 and J usage is TRBJ1-2; D uncertain. V dropped 1 base and J dropped 0 bases, with 9 bases sitting between them. CDR1 and CDR2 from the germline V gene are LGHNA and YSLEER. The CDR3 spans 15 residues. The CDR3 reads CASSQGTPPNYGYTF. In DNA form, the CDR3 reads TGCGCCAGCAGCCAAGGAACACCCCCTAACTATGGCTACACCTTC.

J is TRBJ1-2 and V is TRBV5-8; possible D gene TRBD1, 5 bases. The CDR3 has 15 amino acids. V gave up 2 bases and J gave up 3 bases, with 14 bases separating them. The germline V gene has CDR1 SGHTS and CDR2 YDEGEE. This CDR3 reads CASSLPRTQDYGYTF. The CDR3 region has the DNA TGTGCCAGCAGCTTACCTAGGACACAGGACTATGGCTACACCTTC.

In this sample, this clone turned up a few times. Distinct nucleotide sequences in the sample also encode this CDR3. The chain links TRBV27 to TRBJ1-5; TRBD1 matches at 7 bases. The CDR3 loop spans 13 amino acids. With 3 bases clipped from V and 4 bases from J, the junction kept 0 bases outside the gene matches. CDR1 and CDR2 from the germline V gene are MNHEY and SMNVEV (reference sequence). CDR3 DNA sequence: TGTGCCAGCAGTTTGACAGGGAATCAGCCCCAGCATTTT. Translation gives CASSLTGNQPQHF.

This clone was observed a single time. The V call is TRBV6-4, the J call TRBJ1-5; D is unclear. This CDR3 is 19 amino acids long. Germline-derived CDR1 and CDR2 are MRHNA and SNTAGT. V was shortened by 2 bases and J by 2 bases, with 22 bases between the two germline ends. In nucleotides, the CDR3 is TGTGCCAGCAGTGACAGGGTTCTTGTGTTGGGAGTGCGCAATCAGCCCCAGCATTTT. Translated, it gives CASSDRVLVLGVRNQPQHF.

V usage is TRBV4-1 and J usage is TRBJ1-4; 8 bases match TRBD1. Germline CDR1 and CDR2: MGHRA and YSYEKL. The CDR3 covers 19 residues. Losses at the gene ends were 3 bases for V and 4 bases for J; bases not matched to a gene: 16. DNA of the CDR3: TGCGCCAGCAGCCAGGCAACTTTAGACAGGGGACGCCTTAATGAAAAACTGTTTTTT. Encoded protein: CASSQATLDRGRLNEKLFF.

This rearrangement joins TRBV7-9 to TRBJ2-2, with D possibly TRBD2 on 6 matching bases. The CDR3 length is 17 residues. The germline gives CDR1 SEHNR, CDR2 FQNEAQ (reference sequence). Deletions cut 3 bases from V and 5 bases from J, with 19 bases between. The CDR3 protein is CASSFPIGGSITGELFF. CDR3 in DNA: TGTGCCAGCAGCTTCCCAATTGGGGGGTCAATAACCGGGGAGCTGTTTTTT.

In this sample, this clone turned up once. The chain joins TRBV11-2 to TRBJ2-1; 14 bases match TRBD2. V shed 5 bases and J 1 base; nucleotides not matched to a gene: 4. This CDR3 comprises 17 residues. Germline V gene sequence: CDR1 SGHAT, CDR2 FQNNGV. The CDR3 loop is CASSRRTSGGSYNEQFF. The CDR3 DNA is TGTGCCAGCAGCCGCAGGACTAGCGGGGGGTCCTACAATGAGCAGTTCTTC.

CDR3 residues: CASSLIGTDYEQYF. The CDR3 region has the DNA TGTGCCAGCAGCTTAATCGGGACTGACTACGAGCAGTACTTC. The chain carries TRBV7-2 and TRBJ2-7, with D possibly matching TRBD2 (6 bases). The CDR3 spans 14 residues. The germline V and J ends were trimmed by 2 bases and 3 bases, with 11 bases remaining between them. The V gene's germline CDR1 is SGHTA and CDR2 FQGNSA.

This chain uses TRBV4-2 with TRBJ2-7, with D tentatively TRBD2 (7 bases). Trimming shortened V by 0 bases and J by 4 bases, and 16 bases separated the two germline ends. The CDR3 spans 16 residues. Per the germline V gene, CDR1 is LGHNA and CDR2 is YNFKEQ. CDR3 bases: TGTGCCAGCAGCCAAGATCCCGAAGGGGGGGCGTACGAGCAGTACTTC. It codes for CASSQDPEGGAYEQYF.

The chain uses TRBV4-3 and TRBJ1-1, with D tentatively TRBD1 (5 bases). V lost 4 bases and J lost 7, with 10 bases in between. This CDR3 comprises 12 residues. Germline V gene lookup returns CDR1 LGHNA and CDR2 YSLEER. CDR3 DNA sequence: TGCGCCAGCAGCCCGGGGGACGGTGAAGCTTTCTTT. Translating it yields CASSPGDGEAFF.

The chain joins TRBV9 to TRBJ2-5, with a tentative D call TRBD2 (5 bases). Germline assignment: CDR1 SGDLS and CDR2 YYNGEE. V was cut by 0 bases and J by 6 bases, with 9 bases left in between. The CDR3 spans 13 residues. In nucleotides, the CDR3 is TGTGCCAGCAGCGTAGGATCCGGGAAGACCCAGTACTTC. Encoded protein: CASSVGSGKTQYF.